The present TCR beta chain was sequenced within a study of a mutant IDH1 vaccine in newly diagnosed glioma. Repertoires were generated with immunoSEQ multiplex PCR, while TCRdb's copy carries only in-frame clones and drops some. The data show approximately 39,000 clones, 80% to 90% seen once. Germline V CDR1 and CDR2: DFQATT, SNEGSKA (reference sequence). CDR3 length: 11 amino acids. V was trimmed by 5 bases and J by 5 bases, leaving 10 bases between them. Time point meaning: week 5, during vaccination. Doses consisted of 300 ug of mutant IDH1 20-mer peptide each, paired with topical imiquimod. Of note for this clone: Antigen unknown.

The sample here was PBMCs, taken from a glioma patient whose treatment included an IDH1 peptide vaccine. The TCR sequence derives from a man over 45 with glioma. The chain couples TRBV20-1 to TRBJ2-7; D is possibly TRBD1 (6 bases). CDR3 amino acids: CSALQGNEQYF. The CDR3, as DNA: TGCAGTGCTTTACAGGGTAACGAGCAGTACTTC.